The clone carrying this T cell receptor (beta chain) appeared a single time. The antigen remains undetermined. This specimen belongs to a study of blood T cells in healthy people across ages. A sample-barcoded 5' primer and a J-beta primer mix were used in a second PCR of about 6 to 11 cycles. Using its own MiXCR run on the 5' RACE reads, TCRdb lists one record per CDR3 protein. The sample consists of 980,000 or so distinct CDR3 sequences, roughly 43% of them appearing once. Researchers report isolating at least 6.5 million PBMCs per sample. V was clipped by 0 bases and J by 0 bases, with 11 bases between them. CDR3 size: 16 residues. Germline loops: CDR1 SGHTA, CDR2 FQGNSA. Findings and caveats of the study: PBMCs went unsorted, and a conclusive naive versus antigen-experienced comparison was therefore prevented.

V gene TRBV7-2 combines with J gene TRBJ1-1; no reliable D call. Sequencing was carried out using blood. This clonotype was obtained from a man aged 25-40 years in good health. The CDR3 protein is CASSLALPRMNTEAFF. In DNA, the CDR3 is TGTGCCAGCAGCTTAGCTTTACCACGGATGAACACTGAAGCTTTCTTT.